What follows describes a single T cell receptor (beta chain). Treatment reported: randomized to nivolumab then ipilimumab (arm A) or the reverse (arm B). DNA-damaging chemotherapy had not been given to any patient beforehand. Live CD3+CD8+ CD19− CD56− cells were sorted from PBMCs. This record comes from a study of sequential checkpoint blockade in melanoma. Study-level information: First-line arms were nivolumab then ipilimumab, or the reverse, randomized 1:1. Each arm's sequence ended with maintenance nivolumab.

The J segment lost 8 bases and the V segment lost 2 bases, leaving 8 bases of the junction unmatched. Germline CDR1 and CDR2: SGDLS and YYNGEE. CDR3 length equals 16 residues. This table comes from immunoSEQ multiplex PCR, and its TCRdb copy is limited to in-frame clones, with some not included. In the table there are about 9,100 clones, approximately 77% of which are singletons. This TCR came from a human donor with melanoma. The chain uses TRBV9 and TRBJ2-1; 12 nucleotides line up with TRBD2. The sequenced sample was CD8+ T cells sorted from blood (inferred from file names), obtained from a patient given nivolumab and ipilimumab in sequence. The CDR3 DNA reads TGTGCCAGCAGCGTTCTCCTAGCGGGGGGGAGTGATGAGCAGTTCTTC. The encoded protein is CASSVLLAGGSDEQFF.